The clone carrying this T cell receptor (beta chain) was observed at least ten times. This entry belongs to a study of immune heterogeneity within non-small cell lung tumors. The TCR beta CDR3 region underwent multiplex PCR amplification with 32 V and 13 J primers. TCRdb processed the multiplex PCR reads anew with MiXCR; each CDR3 protein has one entry. Altogether 15,000 or so distinct CDR3 sequences are present, 28% being singletons, with the ten largest covering roughly 5.5%. The CDR3 is 16 residues long. The germline V gene has CDR1 SGHVS and CDR2 FNYEAQ. With 5 bases clipped from V and 4 bases from J, the junction kept 13 bases outside the gene matches. Bulk tumor genomic DNA served as template, at roughly 600 ng per sample. Multiple widely separated biopsies were taken from each primary tumor at surgery. The patients were newly diagnosed with non-small cell lung cancer, had not been treated, and had curative surgery.

The clonotype was recovered from a man aged 40-49 years with non-small cell lung cancer. Input material: lung tumor tissue. The chain is built from TRBV7-6 and TRBJ2-7; 8 bases are a match to TRBD1. The CDR3 protein is CASSLEVAGGWYEQYF. The CDR3, as DNA: TGTGCCAGCAGCCTAGAGGTGGCAGGGGGCTGGTACGAGCAGTACTTC.